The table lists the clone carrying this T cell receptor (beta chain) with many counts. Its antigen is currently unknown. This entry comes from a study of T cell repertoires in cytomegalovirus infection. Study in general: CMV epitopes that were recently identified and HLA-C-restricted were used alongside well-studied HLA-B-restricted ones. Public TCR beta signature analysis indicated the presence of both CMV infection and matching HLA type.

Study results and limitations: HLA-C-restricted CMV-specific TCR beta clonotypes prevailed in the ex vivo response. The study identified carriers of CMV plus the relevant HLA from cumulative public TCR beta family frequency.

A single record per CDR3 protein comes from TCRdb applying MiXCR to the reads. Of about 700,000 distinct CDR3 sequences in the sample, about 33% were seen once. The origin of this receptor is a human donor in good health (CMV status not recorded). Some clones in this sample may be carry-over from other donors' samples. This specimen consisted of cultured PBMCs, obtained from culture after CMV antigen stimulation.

The CDR3 reads CASSRIGYSNQPQHF. CDR3 bases: TGTGCCAGCAGTCGTATCGGGTATAGCAATCAGCCCCAGCATTTT. J is TRBJ1-5 and V is TRBV7-2; D gene unclear. Germline V gene lookup returns CDR1 SGHTA and CDR2 FQGNSA. The germline V and J ends were trimmed by 6 bases and 0 bases, with 12 bases remaining between them. The CDR3 spans 15 residues.